This T cell receptor (beta chain) was captured by sequencing in a study of metastatic and nonmetastatic thyroid tumors. Study-level information: Where malignant and benign thyroid patients were concerned, repertoires were compared across blood and tumor or nodule tissue.

This CDR3 comprises 19 residues. Per the germline V gene, CDR1 is MDHEN and CDR2 is SYDVKM. With 5 bases removed from V and 3 bases from J, the gap between germline ends came to 29 bases. Not a single patient had been given any form of treatment at any point before undergoing thyroid surgery. The authors' processing: CDR3 differences across clinicopathological groups were used to build a distant-metastasis classifier for papillary thyroid cancer. TCRdb reanalyzed the PCR reads via MiXCR. TCRdb's processing, not the authors' own work, is the source of the V and J calls. The data show roughly 9,700 clones, less than 30% seen once. Concerning this clone itself: Its antigen is unknown.

The study, taken as a whole, reports: TCR beta diversity was reportedly significantly higher in malignant thyroid tumors than benign nodules, in blood and tumor.

The receptor was derived from a female donor with papillary thyroid cancer or a benign thyroid nodule (not recorded which). Some clones in this sample may be carry-over from other donors' samples. The V and J genes are TRBV28 and TRBJ2-7; no firm D call. Sequencing was performed on tumor tissue. The DNA for the CDR3 is TGTGCCAGCAGTCCCGAAGTTCCAAGCGTATGGCAGGTCGTCTACGAGCAGTACTTC. Its translation is CASSPEVPSVWQVVYEQYF.